Presented here are 6 T cell receptor beta chains from one specimen sequenced in a study of blood T cell repertoires in COVID-19. Clones were sequenced by immunoSEQ multiplex PCR, and TCRdb holds only the in-frame ones, with some missing. The sample holds under 200,000 clones, about nine tenths seen once. The sequenced sample was peripheral blood. All receptors derive from a man aged 50 or older with acute or convalescent COVID-19.

V gene TRBV28 combines with J gene TRBJ1-6; unclear D gene. From germline, CDR1 is MDHEN and CDR2 SYDVKM. The ends were cut back, 8 bases at V and 7 bases at J, with 12 bases in the middle. CDR3 length equals 13 residues. DNA of the CDR3: TGTGCCAGCCGGGAGGCCGGGAATTCACCCCTCCACTTT. Translation: CASREAGNSPLHF.

CDR3 nucleotide sequence: TGTGCCTGGAGACCCGGGACAGGGGGTTTGGGCACTGAAGCTTTCTTT. Translation gives CAWRPGTGGLGTEAFF. V gene TRBV30 combines with J gene TRBJ1-1, with 11 bases aligning to TRBD1. There are 16 residues in the CDR3. V shed 3 bases and J 4 bases; nucleotides not matched to a gene: 10. From germline, CDR1 is GTSNPN and CDR2 SVGIG (reference sequence). Based on the CDR3 plus reference TRBV30 and TRBJ1-1, the full variable domain is SQTIHQWPATLVQPVGSPLSLECTVEGTSNPNLYWYRQAAGRGLQLLFYSVGIGQISSEVPQNLSASRPQDRQFILSSKKLLLSDSGFYLCAWRPGTGGLGTEAFFGQGTRLTVV.

The chain combines TRBV7-2 with TRBJ2-7; 8 bases are shared with TRBD2. The germline V gene encodes CDR1 SGHTA and CDR2 FQGNSA. CDR3 length: 15 amino acids. With V trimmed by 3 bases and J by 0 bases, 4 bases remained unmatched. CDR3 coding DNA: TGTGCCAGCAGCTTGGCGGGAGGATCCTCCTACGAGCAGTACTTC. Translated: CASSLAGGSSYEQYF.

The chain uses TRBV2 and TRBJ2-5, with a weak D call TRBD1 (5 bases). The CDR3 has 12 residues. V was trimmed by 5 bases and J by 3 bases, leaving 7 bases between them. Germline V CDR1 and CDR2: SNHLY, FYNNEI. As DNA, the CDR3 is TGTGCCAGCAGTCACAGGAAAGAGACCCAGTACTTC. Its protein product is CASSHRKETQYF.

The sample holds one count of this clone. This chain connects TRBV7-9 to TRBJ1-1, with 10 bases aligning to TRBD1. Germline V gene sequence: CDR1 SEHNR, CDR2 FQNEAQ (reference sequence). V lost 4 bases to trimming and J lost 7 bases; unmatched junction nucleotides: 6. The length of the CDR3 is 14 residues. The CDR3 spells CASSSGQGGSEAFF. The CDR3 DNA follows: TGTGCCAGCAGCTCAGGACAGGGGGGCAGTGAAGCTTTCTTT.

The sample holds one count of this clone. Here the CDR3 reads CAWSVQAGLNQPQHF. CDR3 bases: TGTGCCTGGAGTGTACAGGCGGGGCTAAATCAGCCCCAGCATTTT. The V gene is TRBV30, the J gene TRBJ1-5, with a weak D call TRBD1 (5 bases). Trimming took 0 bases from V and 4 from J, leaving 13 bases between them. CDR3 size: 15 residues. CDR1 and CDR2 from the germline V gene are GTSNPN and SVGIG (reference sequence).